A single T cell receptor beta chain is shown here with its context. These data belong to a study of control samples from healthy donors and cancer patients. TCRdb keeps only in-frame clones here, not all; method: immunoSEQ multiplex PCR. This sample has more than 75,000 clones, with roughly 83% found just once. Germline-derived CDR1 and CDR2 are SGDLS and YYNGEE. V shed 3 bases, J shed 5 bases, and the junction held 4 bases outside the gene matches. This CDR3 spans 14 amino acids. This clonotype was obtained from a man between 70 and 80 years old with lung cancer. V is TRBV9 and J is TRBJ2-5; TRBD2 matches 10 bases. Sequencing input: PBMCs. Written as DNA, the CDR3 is TGTGCCAGCAGCGAGGGACTAGCGAAGGAGACCCAGTACTTC. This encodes CASSEGLAKETQYF.